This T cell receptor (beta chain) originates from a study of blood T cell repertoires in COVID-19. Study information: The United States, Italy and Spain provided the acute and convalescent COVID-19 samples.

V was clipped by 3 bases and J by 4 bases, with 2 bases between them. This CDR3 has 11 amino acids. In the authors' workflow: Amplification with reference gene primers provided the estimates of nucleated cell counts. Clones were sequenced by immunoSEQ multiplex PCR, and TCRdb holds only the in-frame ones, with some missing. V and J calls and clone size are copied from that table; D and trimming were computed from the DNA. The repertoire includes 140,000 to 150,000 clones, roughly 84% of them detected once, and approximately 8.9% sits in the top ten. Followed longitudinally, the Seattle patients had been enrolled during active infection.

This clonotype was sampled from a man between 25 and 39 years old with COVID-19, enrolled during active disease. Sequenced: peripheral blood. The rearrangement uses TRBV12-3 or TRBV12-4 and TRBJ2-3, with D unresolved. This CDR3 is CASSFADTQYF. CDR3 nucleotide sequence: TGTGCCAGCAGTTTCGCAGATACGCAGTATTTT.